Detailed here is one T cell receptor beta chain. The data stem from a study of T cells after yellow fever vaccination. TCRdb processed the 5' RACE reads anew with MiXCR; each CDR3 protein has one entry. The top ten hold over 15% of the sample, which has a few hundred thousand distinct CDR3 sequences, about 8.7% seen once. The CDR3 spans 17 residues. With 7 bases removed from V and 3 bases from J, the gap between germline ends came to 24 bases. Germline loops: CDR1 SEHNR, CDR2 FQNEAQ (reference sequence). The clonotype comes from a man aged 18 to 29 who received the YFV17D yellow fever vaccine. Source: PBMCs, taken on the day of the first yellow fever vaccination. The J gene is TRBJ1-2, the V gene TRBV7-9, with D tentatively TRBD1 (5 bases). CDR3 in DNA: TGTGCCAGCACCCGACGGGGACGAGGGAATAAGGACTATGGCTACACCTTC. Translation gives CASTRRGRGNKDYGYTF.